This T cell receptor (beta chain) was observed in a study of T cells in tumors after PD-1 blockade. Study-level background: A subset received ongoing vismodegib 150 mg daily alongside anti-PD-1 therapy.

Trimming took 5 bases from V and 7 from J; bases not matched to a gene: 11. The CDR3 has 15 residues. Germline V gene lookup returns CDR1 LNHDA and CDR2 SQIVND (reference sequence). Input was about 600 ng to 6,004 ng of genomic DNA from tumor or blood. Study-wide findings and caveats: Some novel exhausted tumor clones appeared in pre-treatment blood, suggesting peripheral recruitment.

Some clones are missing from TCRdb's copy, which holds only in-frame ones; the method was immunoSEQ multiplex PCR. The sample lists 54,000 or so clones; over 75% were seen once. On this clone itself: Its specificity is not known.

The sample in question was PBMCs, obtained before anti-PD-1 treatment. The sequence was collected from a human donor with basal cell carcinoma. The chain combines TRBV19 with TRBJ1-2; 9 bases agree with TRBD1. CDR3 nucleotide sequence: TGTGCCAGTAGTCCCAGCTTCTCGGGACAGGGTGGCTACACCTTC. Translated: CASSPSFSGQGGYTF.